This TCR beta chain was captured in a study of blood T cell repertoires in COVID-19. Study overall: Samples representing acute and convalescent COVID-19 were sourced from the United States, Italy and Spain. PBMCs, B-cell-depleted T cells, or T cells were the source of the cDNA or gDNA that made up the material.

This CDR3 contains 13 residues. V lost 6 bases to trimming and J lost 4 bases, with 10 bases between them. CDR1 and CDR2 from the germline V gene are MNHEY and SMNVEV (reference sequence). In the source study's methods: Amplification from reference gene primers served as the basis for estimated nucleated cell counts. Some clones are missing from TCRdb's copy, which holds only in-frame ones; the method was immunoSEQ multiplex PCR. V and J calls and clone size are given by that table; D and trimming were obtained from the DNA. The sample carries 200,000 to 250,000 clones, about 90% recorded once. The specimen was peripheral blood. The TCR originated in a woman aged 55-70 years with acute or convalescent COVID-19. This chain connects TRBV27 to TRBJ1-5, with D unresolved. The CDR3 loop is CASRSDRNQPQHF. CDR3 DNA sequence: TGTGCCAGCAGATCTGATAGAAATCAGCCCCAGCATTTT.